Each of the 2 T cell receptor beta chains below was sequenced from the same sample in a study of blood T cell repertoires in COVID-19. Measured with immunoSEQ multiplex PCR; TCRdb has only the in-frame clones, and not every one. Of some 94,000 clones listed, approximately 90% were seen once; the top ten hold 15%. Sequencing was done on a sample of peripheral blood. The receptors here all came from a human donor in a cohort sampled during active COVID-19.

The chain has TRBV28 and TRBJ2-7, with 8 bases matching TRBD1. This CDR3 contains 15 residues. J gave up 3 bases and V 3 bases, and 7 bases lay outside the gene matches. Germline V gives CDR1 MDHEN, CDR2 SYDVKM. The CDR3 bases are TGTGCCAGCAGTTTGGTCTCGACAGGGGTCTACGAGCAGTACTTC. Amino acid sequence: CASSLVSTGVYEQYF. The variable domain in full, with the rest retrieved from reference TRBV28 and TRBJ2-7, is DVKVTQSSRYLVKRTGEKVFLECVQDMDHENMFWYRQDPGLGLRLIYFSYDVKMKEKGDIPEGYSVSREKKERFSLILESASTNQTSMYLCASSLVSTGVYEQYFGPGTRLTVT.

The V gene is TRBV4-1, the J gene TRBJ1-1; D gene uncertain. The V and J ends lost 0 bases and 2 bases respectively, with 7 bases between them. Germline assignment: CDR1 MGHRA and CDR2 YSYEKL. The CDR3 contains 14 residues. As DNA, the CDR3 is TGCGCCAGCAGCCAAGATGCGTCTAACACTGAAGCTTTCTTT. Protein: CASSQDASNTEAFF.